This T cell receptor (beta chain) was identified during a study of cytomegalovirus exposure and HLA in healthy donors. Study-wide points: Follow-up analysis later connected one missense variant in DCLRE1C with trimming of TCR beta V- and J-genes.

In the PCR, 60 Vbeta and 13 Jbeta primers were used. This table comes from immunoSEQ multiplex PCR, and its TCRdb copy is limited to in-frame clones, with some not included. The table records 150,000 to 200,000 clones, around 80% of them present only once. The CDR3 covers 16 residues. Germline-derived CDR1 and CDR2 are SEHNR and FQNEAQ (reference sequence). Regarding this clone: Its antigen is not known. A junction end diverges from the germline sequence, so it may reflect a read error.

This chain links TRBV7-9 with TRBJ1-5, with 10 bases identical to TRBD1. The sample taken for sequencing was PBMCs. The TCR was taken from a woman in her 40s in good health and CMV-seronegative. The CDR3 DNA follows: TGTTCCAGCAGCTTAGTCGGGACAGGGGATGGTCAGCCCCAGCATTTT. Encoded protein: CSSSLVGTGDGQPQHF. Variable domain in full (rest from reference TRBV7-9 and TRBJ1-5): DTGVSQNPRHKITKRGQNVTFRCDPISEHNRLYWYRQTLGQGPEFLTYFQNEAQLEKSRLLSDRFSAERPKGSFSTLEIQRTEQGDSAMYLCSSSLVGTGDGQPQHFGDGTRLSIL.